The entry that follows covers one T cell receptor (beta chain) sequence. Its antigen remains unknown. In the same sample, other DNA sequences code for this CDR3. The source of the sample is a study of shared clonotypes between healthy human individuals. Sequencing was performed with immunoSEQ multiplex PCR; in TCRdb, only in-frame clones are kept and a portion is missing. The data show 1.5 million to 2.5 million clones, with about 95% seen just once and around 1.2% held by the top ten. The junction had 5 bases not matched to a gene; V was cut back by 3 bases and J by 5 bases. The germline V gene encodes CDR1 MNHEY and CDR2 SMNVEV (reference sequence). The CDR3 runs to 14 residues. General observations from the study: Tissue TCR repertoires likely differ from these blood-only repertoires. Among the subsets, naive ones generally showed larger estimated richness than memory ones.

Naive CD8 populations comprised CD45RO-negative cells positively selected for CCR7, excluding terminally differentiated effector memory CD45RA+ cells. The sample comprised naive CD8+ T cells sorted from blood. This rearrangement joins TRBV27 to TRBJ2-7; 9 bases are a match to TRBD1. The TCR sequence derives from a man aged 18 to 29 in good health. The CDR3 sequence: CASSLSGTGNEQYF. Written as DNA, the CDR3 is TGTGCCAGCAGTTTGTCCGGGACAGGGAACGAGCAGTACTTC.